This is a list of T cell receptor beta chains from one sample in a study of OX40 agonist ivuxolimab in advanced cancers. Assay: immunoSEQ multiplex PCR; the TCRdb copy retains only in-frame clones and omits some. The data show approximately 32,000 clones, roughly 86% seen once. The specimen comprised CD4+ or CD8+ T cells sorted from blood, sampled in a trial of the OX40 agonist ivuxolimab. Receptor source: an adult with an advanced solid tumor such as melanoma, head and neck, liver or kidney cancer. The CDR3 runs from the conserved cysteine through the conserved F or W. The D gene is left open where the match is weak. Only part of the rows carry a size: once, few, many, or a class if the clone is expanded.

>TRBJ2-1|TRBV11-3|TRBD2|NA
CASSPLAGDNEQFF
TGTGCCAGCAGCCCACTAGCGGGGGACAATGAGCAGTTCTTC
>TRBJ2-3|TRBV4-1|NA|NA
CASSQGEGVTDTQYF
TGCGCCAGCAGCCAAGGCGAGGGGGTTACAGATACGCAGTATTTT
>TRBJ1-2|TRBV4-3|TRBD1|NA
CASSQYPGQGTAIDYGYTF
TGCGCCAGCAGCCAGTACCCGGGACAGGGGACAGCTATTGACTATGGCTACACCTTC
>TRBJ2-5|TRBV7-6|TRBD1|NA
CASSFGQGQETQYF
TGTGCCAGCAGCTTCGGACAGGGCCAAGAGACCCAGTACTTC
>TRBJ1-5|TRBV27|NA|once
CASSPLGGGQPQHF
TGTGCCAGCAGCCCCCTCGGGGGAGGCCAGCCCCAGCATTTT
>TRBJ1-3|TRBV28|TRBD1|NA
CASSFLDRARSGNTIYF
TGTGCCAGCAGTTTTCTGGACAGGGCGAGATCTGGAAACACCATATATTTT
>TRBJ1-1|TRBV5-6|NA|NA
CASSSGQLLTEAFF
TGTGCCAGCAGCTCCGGACAGCTTCTCACTGAAGCTTTCTTT
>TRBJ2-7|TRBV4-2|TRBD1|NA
CASSQSLGQGAGEQYF
TGTGCCAGCAGCCAATCCCTTGGACAGGGGGCGGGGGAGCAGTACTTC
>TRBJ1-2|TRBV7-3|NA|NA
CASSAAVVGGYTF
TGTGCCAGCAGCGCCGCAGTAGTAGGTGGCTACACCTTC
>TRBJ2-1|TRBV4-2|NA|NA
CASSQDLNNEQFF
TGTGCCAGCAGCCAAGATTTAAACAATGAGCAGTTCTTC
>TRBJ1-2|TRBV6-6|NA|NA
CASSGLGHGYTF
TGTGCCAGCAGTGGGCTTGGGCATGGCTACACCTTC